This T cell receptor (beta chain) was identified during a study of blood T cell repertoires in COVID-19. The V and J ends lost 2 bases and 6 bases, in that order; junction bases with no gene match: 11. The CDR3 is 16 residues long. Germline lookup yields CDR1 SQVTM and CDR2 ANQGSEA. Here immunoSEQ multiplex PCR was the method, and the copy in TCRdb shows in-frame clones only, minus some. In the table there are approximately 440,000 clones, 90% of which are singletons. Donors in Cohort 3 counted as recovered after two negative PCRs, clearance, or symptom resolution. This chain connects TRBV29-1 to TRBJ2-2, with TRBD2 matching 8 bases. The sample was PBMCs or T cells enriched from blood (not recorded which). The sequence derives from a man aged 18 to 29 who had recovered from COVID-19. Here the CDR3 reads CSVESRGGIFSGELFF. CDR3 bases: TGCAGCGTTGAAAGTCGGGGGGGCATTTTCTCCGGGGAGCTGTTTTTT.